At least ten counts were recorded for the clone carrying this T cell receptor (beta chain). Across 18 months, stable Graves' hyperthyroidism was marked by no progression to ophthalmopathy. It was uncontrolled infection, other autoimmune disease, pregnancy or lactation that excluded patients. The PBMCs had their origin in around 9.1 ml of fresh peripheral blood. The sample is drawn from a study of T cells in Graves' hyperthyroidism and ophthalmopathy. Looking at the study overall: Peripheral blood was taken when the disease was first diagnosed, before any treatment began.

RNA transcripts yielded amplified TCR beta CDR3 regions. TCR CDR3 underwent first-round RT-PCR with the HTBI primer set. TCRdb reanalysed the multiplex PCR reads using MiXCR and keeps one entry per CDR3 protein. Counted here are 300,000 to 400,000 distinct CDR3 sequences, approximately 22% occurring once; the ten biggest clones make up about 50%. The length of the CDR3 is 17 residues. Germline values: CDR1 SGHRS, CDR2 YFSETQ. The V end lost 4 bases, the J end lost 6 bases, and 24 bases lay between the germline ends. The clonotype was recovered from a woman aged 50 to 65 with Graves' hyperthyroidism. This chain joins TRBV5-1 and TRBJ2-3, with D possibly matching TRBD2 (8 bases). The sample consisted of blood. The CDR3: CASSREGRTGDWDTQYF. CDR3 in DNA: TGCGCCAGCAGCCGGGAGGGCCGGACAGGAGATTGGGATACGCAGTATTTT.